What follows is one TCR beta chain and its context. Its antigen remains unknown. The data were obtained in a study of cytomegalovirus exposure and HLA in healthy donors. The PCR used 60 Vbeta and 13 Jbeta primers. Here immunoSEQ multiplex PCR was the method, and the copy in TCRdb shows in-frame clones only, minus some. Of some 98,000 clones listed, 76% are singletons. Study results and limitations: Segments of the TCR beta V type were, in most cases, productive about 87% or about 30% of the time in an earlier analysis. As confirmed in vitro, three CMV-associated chains were specific for CMV antigens.

Sequenced sample: PBMCs. This TCR was sampled from a man aged 40-49 years in good health and CMV-seronegative.

This CDR3 is CAWSLSLSGSYNEQFF. CDR3 bases: TGTGCCTGGAGCCTATCCCTTAGCGGATCCTACAATGAGCAGTTCTTC. V is TRBV30 and J is TRBJ2-1, with D tentatively TRBD2 (6 bases). The length of the CDR3 is 16 residues. The germline CDR1 and CDR2 sequences are GTSNPN and SVGIG (reference sequence). Between the trimmed V and J ends, which lost 3 bases and 1 base, there was a span of 16 bases.